The next 30 T cell receptor beta chains were all read from a single sample in a study of blood T cell repertoires in COVID-19. The method was immunoSEQ multiplex PCR; TCRdb's version includes in-frame clones alone and lacks a portion of them. The table includes under 250,000 clones, 80% to 85% detected once. The source material was peripheral blood. These receptor sequences come from a woman between 65 and 79 years old with COVID-19, enrolled during active disease.

The chain recombines TRBV28 with TRBJ2-7, with TRBD2 as a possible D gene (5 bases). Germline V gene sequence: CDR1 MDHEN, CDR2 SYDVKM. This CDR3 contains 16 residues. V lost 4 bases, J lost 2 bases, and 18 bases lay in between. The CDR3 here is CASSSRTASHTYEQYF. Here the CDR3 DNA reads TGTGCCAGCAGTTCACGGACGGCTAGCCATACCTACGAGCAGTACTTC.

V usage is TRBV30 and J usage is TRBJ1-5; 7 nucleotides line up with TRBD1. There are 14 residues in the CDR3. In germline, CDR1 is GTSNPN, CDR2 SVGIG (reference sequence). Germline trimming cut 4 bases from V and 3 bases from J; bases unmatched to any gene: 6. CDR3 nucleotide sequence: TGTGCCTGGACACAGGGACAGCTCAATCAGCCCCAGCATTTT. Amino acid sequence: CAWTQGQLNQPQHF. The variable domain in full, completed from reference TRBV30 and TRBJ1-5, reads SQTIHQWPATLVQPVGSPLSLECTVEGTSNPNLYWYRQAAGRGLQLLFYSVGIGQISSEVPQNLSASRPQDRQFILSSKKLLLSDSGFYLCAWTQGQLNQPQHFGDGTRLSIL.

The chain joins TRBV6-6 to TRBJ2-7, with a tentative D call TRBD1 (5 bases). There are 14 residues in the CDR3. CDR1 and CDR2 (germline): MNHNY, SVGAGI (reference sequence). V lost 3 bases and J lost 3, with 12 bases in between. The DNA for the CDR3 is TGTGCCAGCAGTTATTCCAGGGATATCTACGAGCAGTACTTC. It codes for CASSYSRDIYEQYF.

DNA for the CDR3: TGTGCCAGCAGCTTGTTGTCGACAAGAAACAATCAGCCCCAGCATTTT. Protein: CASSLLSTRNNQPQHF. The chain carries TRBV5-6 and TRBJ1-5; D unclear. This CDR3 region has 16 residues. V lost 1 base and J 3 bases, leaving 14 bases between the germline ends. Germline values: CDR1 SGHDT, CDR2 YYEEEE. Using reference TRBV5-6 and TRBJ1-5 for the parts outside the CDR3, the full variable domain is DAGVTQSPTHLIKTRGQQVTLRCSPKSGHDTVSWYQQALGQGPQFIFQYYEEEERQRGNFPDRFSGHQFPNYSSELNVNALLLGDSALYLCASSLLSTRNNQPQHFGDGTRLSIL.

The chain is built from TRBV2 and TRBJ2-7, with unresolved D. The V gene's germline CDR1 is SNHLY and CDR2 FYNNEI. The CDR3 runs to 13 residues. V dropped 7 bases and J dropped 7 bases, with 17 bases sitting between them. In DNA form, the CDR3 reads TGTGCCAGCATCTTAGAACCCTTATCTGAGCAGTACTTC. It yields the protein CASILEPLSEQYF. The full variable domain, rest sourced from reference TRBV2 and TRBJ2-7, is EPEVTQTPSHQVTQMGQEVILRCVPISNHLYFYWYRQILGQKVEFLVSFYNNEISEKSEIFDDQFSVERPDGSNFTLKIRSTKLEDSAMYFCASILEPLSEQYFGPGTRLTVT.

The chain is built from TRBV6-1 and TRBJ1-1; 8 bases agree with TRBD1. The CDR3 sequence is 14 residues long. Germline trimming cut 1 base from V and 7 bases from J; bases unmatched to any gene: 5. CDR1 and CDR2 from the germline V gene are MNHNS and SASEGT. The CDR3, as DNA: TGTGCCAGCAGTGAAGGGACAGGGTTGAATGAAGCTTTCTTT. Its translation is CASSEGTGLNEAFF.

The chain combines TRBV7-9 with TRBJ1-1; maybe TRBD1 (6 bases). Trimming took off 4 bases at V and 0 bases at J, with 12 bases between the two ends. The CDR3 has 15 residues. Per the germline V gene, CDR1 is SEHNR and CDR2 is FQNEAQ (reference sequence). The CDR3 loop is CASSSSRDMNTEAFF. The CDR3, as DNA: TGTGCCAGCAGCTCCTCCAGGGACATGAACACTGAAGCTTTCTTT.

The chain carries TRBV28 and TRBJ1-1, with D hard to call. Germline V lookup: CDR1 MDHEN, CDR2 SYDVKM. CDR3 length equals 14 residues. V lost 3 bases, J lost 4 bases, and 12 bases lay in between. DNA for the CDR3: TGTGCCAGCAGTTTTAGTGGGTCGGGCACTGAAGCTTTCTTT. Protein: CASSFSGSGTEAFF.

The chain links TRBV4-3 to TRBJ2-7; D is ambiguous. The CDR3 sequence is 16 residues long. The ends were cut back, 0 bases at V and 3 bases at J, with 15 bases in the middle. Germline CDR1 reads LGHNA; CDR2 reads YSLEER. The CDR3 region is CASSQDLGGLGYEQYF. The DNA of the CDR3 is TGCGCCAGCAGCCAAGATCTTGGCGGTCTGGGCTACGAGCAGTACTTC.

The chain employs TRBV19 and TRBJ2-1; D is undetermined. Trimming pared 5 bases from V and 0 bases from J, leaving 14 bases between. Germline V gene lookup returns CDR1 LNHDA and CDR2 SQIVND (reference sequence). The CDR3 has 16 residues. CDR3 sequence reads: CASSSGALSSYNEQFF. CDR3 in DNA: TGTGCCAGTAGTTCCGGAGCCCTGAGCTCCTACAATGAGCAGTTCTTC.

This chain connects TRBV24-1 to TRBJ1-1; 7 bases are a match to TRBD1. V trimming: 8 bases; J trimming: 1 base; junction bases outside the gene matches: 9. Germline assignment: CDR1 KGHDR and CDR2 SFDVKD. The CDR3 runs to 15 residues. The CDR3 sequence is CATTSGQAWNTEAFF. CDR3 bases: TGTGCCACCACCTCCGGACAGGCCTGGAACACTGAAGCTTTCTTT.

This clone was observed a single time. The same CDR3 is also encoded by other DNA sequences in this sample. The CDR3: CASSLGQGYQPQHF. The CDR3 DNA is TGTGCCAGCAGTTTGGGTCAGGGCTATCAGCCCCAGCATTTT. The chain carries TRBV28 and TRBJ1-5; tentative D call: TRBD1 (5 bases). The CDR3 length is 14 residues. Per the germline V gene, CDR1 is MDHEN and CDR2 is SYDVKM. With 3 bases removed from V and 5 bases from J, the gap between germline ends came to 11 bases.

This clone was observed a few times. The chain has TRBV6-5 and TRBJ2-3; TRBD2 is a possible D gene (5 bases). The CDR3 totals 16 residues. V was clipped by 4 bases and J by 0 bases, with 14 bases between them. In germline, CDR1 is MNHEY, CDR2 SVGAGI. For the CDR3, the DNA is TGTGCCAGCAGTTCCTCTAGCTTCTCGAGCACAGATACGCAGTATTTT. The encoded protein is CASSSSSFSSTDTQYF.

The gene calls are TRBV24-1 and TRBJ2-1; 9 bases match TRBD1. This CDR3 is 17 amino acids long. Germline-derived CDR1 and CDR2 are KGHDR and SFDVKD. J was trimmed by 1 base and V by 5 bases; bases with no gene match: 8. The CDR3 bases are TGTGCCACCAGTGCTCCCCAAGGGACAGGGTCCTACAATGAGCAGTTCTTC. It is translated as CATSAPQGTGSYNEQFF.

J is TRBJ2-1 and V is TRBV1; no DNA check was done on the table's D call, TRBD2. TRBV1 is listed as a pseudogene. This CDR3 spans 17 amino acids. As DNA, the CDR3 is TGCACCAGCAGCCAAGATCGGGTAGCGGGTGAATCCAATGAGCAGTTCTTC. Its protein product is CTSSQDRVAGESNEQFF.

This chain joins TRBV20-1 and TRBJ1-2; the D gene is possibly TRBD1 (5 bases). This CDR3 has 11 residues. V lost 6 bases, J lost 3 bases, and 8 bases lay in between. The germline V gene has CDR1 DFQATT and CDR2 SNEGSKA (reference sequence). The CDR3 DNA reads as TGCAGTGCCTGGGGGGACTATGGCTACACCTTC. Encoded protein: CSAWGDYGYTF.

As DNA, the CDR3 is TGTGCCAGCAGCCCGTCCGGGACAGGGGCGCTGTATAGCAATCAGCCCCAGCATTTT. Protein: CASSPSGTGALYSNQPQHF. V gene TRBV7-2 combines with J gene TRBJ1-5; 10 bases fit TRBD1. Germline-derived CDR1 and CDR2 are SGHTA and FQGNSA. The CDR3 is made up of 19 amino acids. The V gene end was trimmed by 5 bases and the J gene end by 0 bases; junction bases not matched to a gene: 13.

V and J are TRBV7-9 and TRBJ1-5, with a weak D call TRBD1 (6 bases). V lost 4 bases and J lost 7, with 23 bases in between. The CDR3 has 17 amino acids. Per the germline V gene, CDR1 is SEHNR and CDR2 is FQNEAQ (reference sequence). The CDR3 reads CASSSDPTPGVEQPQHF. The CDR3 DNA reads TGTGCCAGCAGCTCAGACCCTACCCCAGGGGTGGAGCAGCCCCAGCATTTT. Using reference TRBV7-9 and TRBJ1-5 for the parts outside the CDR3, the full variable domain is DTGVSQNPRHKITKRGQNVTFRCDPISEHNRLYWYRQTLGQGPEFLTYFQNEAQLEKSRLLSDRFSAERPKGSFSTLEIQRTEQGDSAMYLCASSSDPTPGVEQPQHFGDGTRLSIL.

The gene calls are TRBV27 and TRBJ2-3, with TRBD2 matching 11 bases. This CDR3 is 16 amino acids long. Trimming at V came to 4 bases and at J to 2 bases, leaving 5 bases not matched to a gene. CDR1 and CDR2 (germline): MNHEY, SMNVEV (reference sequence). CDR3 region: CASSWGLAVNTDTQYF. CDR3 nucleotide sequence: TGTGCCAGCAGTTGGGGACTAGCGGTAAACACAGATACGCAGTATTTT.

V gene TRBV30 combines with J gene TRBJ2-3; 9 bases line up with TRBD2. Germline V gives CDR1 GTSNPN, CDR2 SVGIG (reference sequence). This CDR3 is 20 amino acids long. Trimming took 2 bases from V and 6 from J; bases not matched to a gene: 24. In nucleotides, the CDR3 is TGTGCCTGGAGTCCTGACTCCCCCGGGAGATTAGCGGGAGTATGGGATACGCAGTATTTT. It translates to CAWSPDSPGRLAGVWDTQYF.

The gene calls are TRBV28 and TRBJ1-2, with D perhaps TRBD1 (5 bases). This CDR3 is 13 amino acids long. Germline-derived CDR1 and CDR2 are MDHEN and SYDVKM. Trimming shortened V by 6 bases and J by 8 bases, and 16 bases separated the two germline ends. CDR3 loop: CASSPNRNRGYTF. The CDR3 coding sequence is TGTGCCAGCAGCCCCAACAGGAACCGGGGCTACACCTTC.

J is TRBJ2-2 and V is TRBV29-1; 12 nucleotides agree with TRBD2. Germline CDR1 and CDR2: SQVTM and ANQGSEA. The CDR3 sequence is 16 residues long. The ends lost 6 bases at V and 3 bases at J; junction bases unmatched: 8. The CDR3 DNA reads TGCAGCGTAGCCGGAGGGACTAGCGGGCACACCGGGGAGCTGTTTTTT. This sequence encodes CSVAGGTSGHTGELFF.

This CDR3 is CASSYEREGYYNEQFF. The CDR3 bases are TGTGCCAGCAGTTACGAGCGGGAGGGTTATTACAATGAGCAGTTCTTC. The V gene is TRBV6-5, the J gene TRBJ2-1, with 10 bases identical to TRBD2. Germline V gene lookup returns CDR1 MNHEY and CDR2 SVGAGI. V shed 2 bases and J 4 bases; nucleotides not matched to a gene: 5. The CDR3 contains 16 residues.

The rearrangement joins TRBV30 to TRBJ1-1, with 8 bases that match TRBD1. The CDR3 contains 12 residues. CDR1 and CDR2 from the germline V gene are GTSNPN and SVGIG (reference sequence). V trimming: 7 bases; J trimming: 5 bases; junction bases outside the gene matches: 6. The DNA of the CDR3 is TGTGCCTCATCACAGGGGGGTACTGAAGCTTTCTTT. Amino acids: CASSQGGTEAFF.

The J gene is TRBJ1-2, the V gene TRBV7-6; D remains ambiguous. Germline V gene lookup returns CDR1 SGHVS and CDR2 FNYEAQ. This CDR3 contains 13 residues. The ends were cut back, 2 bases at V and 0 bases at J, with 4 bases in the middle. Written as DNA, the CDR3 is TGTGCCAGCAGCTTATTAGCTAACTATGGCTACACCTTC. This encodes CASSLLANYGYTF. Filled out from reference TRBV7-6 and TRBJ1-2, the complete variable domain reads GAGVSQSPRYKVTKRGQDVALRCDPISGHVSLYWYRQALGQGPEFLTYFNYEAQQDKSGLPNDRFSAERPEGSISTLTIQRTEQRDSAMYRCASSLLANYGYTFGSGTRLTVV.

This chain joins TRBV5-1 and TRBJ1-5; 7 positions agree with TRBD1. Germline CDR1 and CDR2: SGHRS and YFSETQ. The CDR3 length is 15 residues. Trimming at V came to 0 bases and at J to 6 bases, leaving 6 bases not matched to a gene. Written as DNA, the CDR3 is TGCGCCAGCAGCTTGGGGGACAGCGTCGGTCAGCCCCAGCATTTT. Translating it yields CASSLGDSVGQPQHF.

The V gene is TRBV2, the J gene TRBJ1-1, with a weak D call TRBD1 (5 bases). V gave up 4 bases and J gave up 6 bases, with 12 bases separating them. This CDR3 contains 13 residues. The germline CDR1 and CDR2 sequences are SNHLY and FYNNEI. The CDR3 nucleotides are TGTGCCAGCAGTGGTACAGGTGGCTCTGAAGCTTTCTTT. Translating it yields CASSGTGGSEAFF.

The genes are TRBV18 and TRBJ2-7, with a weak D call TRBD1 (5 bases). Germline CDR1 and CDR2: KGHSH and LQKENI. V was trimmed by 2 bases and J by 6 bases, leaving 14 bases between them. This CDR3 region has 14 residues. This chain's CDR3 is CASSPFVGQGEQYF. The CDR3 DNA reads as TGTGCCAGCTCACCATTTGTCGGGCAGGGCGAGCAGTACTTC.

The chain is built from TRBV13 and TRBJ2-1; 14 bases agree with TRBD2. The CDR3 is 15 amino acids. V was clipped by 4 bases and J by 7 bases; unmatched bases: 3. Germline V gene lookup returns CDR1 PRHDT and CDR2 FYEKMQ (reference sequence). CDR3 sequence (DNA): TGTGCCAGCAGCTGGGGACTAGCGGGAGCGAATGAGCAGTTCTTC. Its protein product is CASSWGLAGANEQFF. The variable domain in full, with the rest retrieved from reference TRBV13 and TRBJ2-1, is AAGVIQSPRHLIKEKRETATLKCYPIPRHDTVYWYQQGPGQDPQFLISFYEKMQSDKGSIPDRFSAQQFSDYHSELNMSSLELGDSALYFCASSWGLAGANEQFFGPGTRLTVL.

This clone has a single count. V usage is TRBV4-3 and J usage is TRBJ2-1, with TRBD2 matching over 7 bases. V gave up 2 bases and J gave up 0 bases; unmatched junction bases: 13. Germline CDR1 LGHNA, CDR2 YSLEER. This CDR3 region has 19 residues. The CDR3 region is CASSQSRDYHISSYNEQFF. Written as DNA, the CDR3 is TGCGCCAGCAGCCAATCCCGGGACTACCACATAAGCTCCTACAATGAGCAGTTCTTC.